This TCR beta chain was documented in a study of blood T cell repertoires in COVID-19. Looking at the study overall: Some COVID-19 samples were acute and others convalescent; all came from the United States, Italy and Spain. T cells, B-cell-depleted T cells, or PBMCs provided the cDNA or gDNA that served as material.

Using immunoSEQ multiplex PCR, the repertoire was profiled, and TCRdb retains in-frame clones only, with some absent. The table shows 150,000 to 200,000 clones, with around 85% occurring only once. This clone was picked up one time. Germline V gene data show CDR1 as SGHVS and CDR2 as FNYEAQ. The CDR3 contains 16 residues. The V and J ends lost 3 bases and 0 bases, in that order; junction bases with no gene match: 8. The TCR comes from a man in his 60s with acute or convalescent COVID-19. This chain links TRBV7-6 with TRBJ2-7, with 7 bases aligning to TRBD1. Material for sequencing was peripheral blood. The DNA of the CDR3 is TGTGCCAGCAGCTTGGAGGCCGGGACAGCCTCCTACGAGCAGTACTTC. This translates into CASSLEAGTASYEQYF.